The rows below give T cell receptor beta chains drawn from one sample of a study of CD8 T cells in Susac syndrome. TCRdb ran MiXCR on the immunoSEQ multiplex PCR reads and lists one entry per CDR3 protein. The sample contains almost 450,000 distinct CDR3 sequences, around 83% of which appear only once. The specimen sequenced was CD8+ T cells from PBMCs. The source of these receptors is a human donor with multiple sclerosis. Each CDR3 is given without its conserved first and last residue.

v_call	j_call	cdr3_aa
TRBV6-1	TRBJ2-3	ASNTDRGLTDTQY
TRBV29-1	TRBJ2-1	SVEELGLAAYNEQF
TRBV6-5	TRBJ1-2	ASTTGAYYGYT
TRBV20-1	TRBJ2-3	SAWGTILSTDTQY
TRBV2	TRBJ2-1	ASSESLGYNEQF
TRBV20-1	TRBJ1-1	SARDDSSYTEAF
TRBV28	TRBJ2-1	ASSSQGPHEQF
TRBV9	TRBJ1-1	ASSRNSMNTEAF
TRBV19	TRBJ1-1	ASSTIGERGTTEAF
TRBV4-1	TRBJ2-2	ASSQWGPGELF
TRBV28	TRBJ2-1	ASSLRDLNNEQF
TRBV19	TRBJ2-2	ASSTSGGVNTGELF
TRBV7-6	TRBJ2-1	ASSLRTSGTNEQF
TRBV18	TRBJ2-2	ASSSGLAGNANTGELF
TRBV7-6	TRBJ1-2	ASSLAGVQGRDGYT
TRBV2	TRBJ2-7	ASHHRVLYEQY